The subject of this entry is one T cell receptor beta chain. On the day of bone marrow donation, the related graft donor provided peripheral blood. These data originate in a study of T cells after posttransplantation cyclophosphamide. V shed 1 base and J shed 3 bases, with 9 bases lying between them. The CDR3 covers 14 residues. The V gene's germline CDR1 is SGHNT and CDR2 YYREEE (reference sequence). Assay: immunoSEQ multiplex PCR; the TCRdb copy retains only in-frame clones and omits some. The table records 45,000 or so clones, 85% to 95% of them present only once. The receptor was isolated from a woman between 50 and 59 years old in good health and a related stem cell transplant donor. The V gene is TRBV5-4, the J gene TRBJ2-3, with D possibly being TRBD2 (5 bases). Sequenced sample: PBMCs. The CDR3 coding sequence is TGTGCCAGCAGCTTGTACGGAGGTACAGATACGCAGTATTTT. Protein sequence: CASSLYGGTDTQYF.